This TCR beta chain was sequenced for a study of technical replicates of blood from a handful of donors. Germline V gene lookup returns CDR1 MGHDK and CDR2 SYGVNS. CDR3 length: 12 amino acids. V was trimmed by 4 bases and J by 4 bases, leaving 8 bases between them. Data came from immunoSEQ multiplex PCR; TCRdb stores just in-frame clones and leaves some out. The table lists some 80,000 clones, around 97% of them singletons. The specimen sequenced was T cells isolated from PBMCs. V usage is TRBV25-1 and J usage is TRBJ2-7; unclear D gene. This clonotype originated in a human donor in good health. This CDR3 is CASSVAGYEQYF. CDR3 DNA: TGTGCCAGCAGTGTCGCAGGTTACGAGCAGTACTTC.